This T cell receptor (beta chain) is drawn from a study of T cell repertoires in cytomegalovirus infection. Study at large: Indications came from public TCR beta signatures; they pointed to CMV infection and to a matching HLA type.

Via MiXCR, TCRdb re-called the reads, giving one row per CDR3 protein. The sample includes some 500,000 distinct CDR3 sequences, almost 40% of them seen just once. Study observations and caveats: CMV carriers with the relevant HLA were identified by cumulative public TCR beta family frequency. The ex vivo response showed dominance by HLA-C-restricted CMV-specific TCR beta clonotypes.

Germline V CDR1 and CDR2: MNHNS, SASEGT. The CDR3 runs to 15 residues. The V and J ends lost 3 bases and 3 bases, in that order; junction bases with no gene match: 5. A word on this clonotype: Its antigen is unidentified.

This clonotype originated in a human donor in good health (CMV status not recorded). Some clones in this sample may be carry-over from other donors' samples. This chain uses TRBV6-1 with TRBJ2-5; 9 bases align to TRBD1. The sample was cultured PBMCs, taken from culture after CMV antigen stimulation. The CDR3 DNA reads TGTGCCAGCAGTGATATAGGGACAGGGAAAGAGACCCAGTACTTC. This translates into CASSDIGTGKETQYF.